The 2 T cell receptor beta chains below come from one sample, sequenced in a study of blood T cells in healthy people across ages. A second PCR of roughly 7 to 11 cycles used a sample-barcoded 5' primer and a J-beta primer mix. TCRdb fed the 5' RACE reads into MiXCR, producing one record per CDR3 protein. Among about 1.8 million distinct CDR3 sequences listed, around 50% were seen once. Sequencing was done on a sample of blood. Receptors were obtained from a woman between 40 and 55 years old in good health.

A word on this clonotype: This may be a read error, as it is one base from a much larger clone. The gene calls are TRBV29-1 and TRBJ2-5, with 9 bases that match TRBD2. Trimming took 8 bases from V and 6 from J; bases not matched to a gene: 7. This CDR3 has 12 amino acids. CDR1 and CDR2 from the germline V gene are SQVTM and ANQGSEA. The DNA of the CDR3 is TGCAGCCAAGTTAGCGGGGGAAAGACCCAGTACTTC. This encodes CSQVSGGKTQYF.

This clonotype was recorded a few times. The V call is TRBV7-2, the J call TRBJ2-5; D remains unclear. CDR3 length: 14 residues. CDR1 and CDR2 (germline): SGHTA, FQGNSA. V was trimmed by 1 base and J by 3 bases, leaving 9 bases between them. Here the CDR3 reads CASSLGPPEETQYF. The CDR3 nucleotides are TGTGCCAGCAGCTTAGGTCCACCTGAAGAGACCCAGTACTTC.